The entry below describes one TCR beta chain. The data derive from a study of control samples from healthy donors and cancer patients. CDR3 length: 11 amino acids. CDR1 and CDR2 (germline): SGHTS, YDEGEE. V lost 4 bases and J lost 5, with 6 bases in between. Here immunoSEQ multiplex PCR was the method, and the copy in TCRdb shows in-frame clones only, minus some. The table has just over 30,000 clones, roughly 94% seen once. The sequencing input was blood. The rearrangement uses TRBV5-8 and TRBJ1-1; the D is unclear. The sequence was obtained from a man between 60 and 75 years old in good health. The DNA of the CDR3 is TGTGCCAGCAGCCGGAAGACTGAAGCTTTCTTT. This encodes CASSRKTEAFF.